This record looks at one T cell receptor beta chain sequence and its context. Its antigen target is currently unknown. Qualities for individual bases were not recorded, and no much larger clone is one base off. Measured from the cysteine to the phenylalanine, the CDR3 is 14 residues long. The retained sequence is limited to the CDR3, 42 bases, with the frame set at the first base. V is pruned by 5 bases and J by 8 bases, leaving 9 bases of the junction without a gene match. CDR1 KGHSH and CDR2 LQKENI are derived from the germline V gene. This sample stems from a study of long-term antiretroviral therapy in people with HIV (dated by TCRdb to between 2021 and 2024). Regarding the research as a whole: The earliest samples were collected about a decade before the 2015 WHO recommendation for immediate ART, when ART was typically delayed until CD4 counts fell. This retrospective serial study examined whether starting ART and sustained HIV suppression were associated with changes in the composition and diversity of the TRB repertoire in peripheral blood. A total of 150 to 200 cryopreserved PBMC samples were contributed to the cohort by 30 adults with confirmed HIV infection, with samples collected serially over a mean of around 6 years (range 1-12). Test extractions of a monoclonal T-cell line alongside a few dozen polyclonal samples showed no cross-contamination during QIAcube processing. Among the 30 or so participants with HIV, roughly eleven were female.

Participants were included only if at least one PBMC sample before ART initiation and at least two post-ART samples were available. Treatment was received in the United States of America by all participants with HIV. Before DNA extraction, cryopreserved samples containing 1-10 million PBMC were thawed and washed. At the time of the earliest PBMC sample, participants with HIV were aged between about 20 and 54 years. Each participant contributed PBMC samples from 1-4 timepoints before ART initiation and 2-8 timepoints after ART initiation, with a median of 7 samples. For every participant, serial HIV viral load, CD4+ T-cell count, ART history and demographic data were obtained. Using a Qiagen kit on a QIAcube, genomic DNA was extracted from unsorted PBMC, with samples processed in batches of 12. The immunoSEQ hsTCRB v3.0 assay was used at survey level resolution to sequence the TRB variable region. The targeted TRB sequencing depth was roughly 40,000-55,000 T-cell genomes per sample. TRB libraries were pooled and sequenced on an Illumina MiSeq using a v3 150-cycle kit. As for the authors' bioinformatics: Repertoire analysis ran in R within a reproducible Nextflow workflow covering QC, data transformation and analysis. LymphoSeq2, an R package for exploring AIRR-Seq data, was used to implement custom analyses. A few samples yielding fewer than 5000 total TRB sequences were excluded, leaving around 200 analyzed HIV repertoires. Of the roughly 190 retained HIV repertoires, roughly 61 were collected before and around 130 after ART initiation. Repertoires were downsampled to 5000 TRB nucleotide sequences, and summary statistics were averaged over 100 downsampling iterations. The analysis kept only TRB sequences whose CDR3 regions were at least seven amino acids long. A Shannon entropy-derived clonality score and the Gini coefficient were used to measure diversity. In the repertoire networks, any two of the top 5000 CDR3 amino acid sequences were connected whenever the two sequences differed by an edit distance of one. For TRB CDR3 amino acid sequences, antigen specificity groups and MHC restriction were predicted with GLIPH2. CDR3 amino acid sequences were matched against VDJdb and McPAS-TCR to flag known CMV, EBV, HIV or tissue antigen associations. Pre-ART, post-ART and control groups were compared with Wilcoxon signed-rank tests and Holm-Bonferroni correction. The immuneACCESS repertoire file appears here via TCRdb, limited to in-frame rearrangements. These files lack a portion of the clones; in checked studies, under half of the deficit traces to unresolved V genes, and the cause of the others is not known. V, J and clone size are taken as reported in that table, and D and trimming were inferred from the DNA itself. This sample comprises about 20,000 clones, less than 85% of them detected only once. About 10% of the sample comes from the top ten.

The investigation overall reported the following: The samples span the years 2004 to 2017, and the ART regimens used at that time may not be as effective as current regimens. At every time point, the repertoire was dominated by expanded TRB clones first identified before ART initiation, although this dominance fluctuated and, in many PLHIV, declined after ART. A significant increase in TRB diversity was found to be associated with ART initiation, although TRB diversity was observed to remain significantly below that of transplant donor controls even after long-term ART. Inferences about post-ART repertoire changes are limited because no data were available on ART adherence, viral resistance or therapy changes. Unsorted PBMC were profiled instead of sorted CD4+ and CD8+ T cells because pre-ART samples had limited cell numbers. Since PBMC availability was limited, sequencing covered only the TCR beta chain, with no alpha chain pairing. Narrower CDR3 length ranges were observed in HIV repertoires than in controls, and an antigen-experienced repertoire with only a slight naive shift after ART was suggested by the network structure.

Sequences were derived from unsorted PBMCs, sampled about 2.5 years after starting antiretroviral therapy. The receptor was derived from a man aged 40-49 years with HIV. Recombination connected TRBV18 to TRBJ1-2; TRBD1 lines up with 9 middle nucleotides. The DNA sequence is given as TGTGCCAGCTCAACGGGACAGGGTGATCGCGGCTACACCTTC. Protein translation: CASSTGQGDRGYTF.